The rows below give T cell receptor beta chains drawn from one sample of a study of OX40 agonist ivuxolimab in advanced cancers. The repertoire was sequenced with immunoSEQ multiplex PCR; TCRdb's copy has only in-frame clones and lacks some. The sample lists around 81,000 clones, roughly 88% occurring once. Sequencing was performed on CD4+ or CD8+ T cells sorted from blood, taken in a trial of the OX40 agonist ivuxolimab. The receptors were gathered from an adult with an advanced solid tumor such as melanoma, head and neck, liver or kidney cancer. Both conserved end residues are part of each CDR3. The D gene is left open where the match is weak. Rows give clone size only sometimes, using once, few, many, or a class for an expanded clone.

cdr3_nt cdr3_aa j_call d_call v_call clone_size
TGTGCCAGCAGACAGGGGGCCCTCAGCAATCAGCCCCAGCATTTT CASRQGALSNQPQHF TRBJ1-5 TRBD1 TRBV28 -
TGTGCCAGCAGGCACGCCGAGTCATGGTCTTTGGCTGAAGCTTTCTTT CASRHAESWSLAEAFF TRBJ1-1 - TRBV27 -
TGTGCCAGCAGTTCCGACCTAATAAGCTCTGGAAACACCATATATTTT CASSSDLISSGNTIYF TRBJ1-3 - TRBV27 -
TGCGCCAGCAGCTTGTCACAAGTTATTAGCACAGATACGCAGTATTTT CASSLSQVISTDTQYF TRBJ2-3 - TRBV5-1 -
TGTGCCAGCAGTTTGGCCAGGAAGCCGGCAGATACGCAGTATTTT CASSLARKPADTQYF TRBJ2-3 - TRBV28 -
TGTGCCACCAGCCTTGGCGCCCGGACAGGGGGGGGTACTGAAGCTTTCTTT CATSLGARTGGGTEAFF TRBJ1-1 TRBD1 TRBV15 -
TGCGCCAGCAGCCCCTCCCAACTCCAGCGGGTCACCTACAATGAGCAGTTCTTC CASSPSQLQRVTYNEQFF TRBJ2-1 - TRBV4-1 -
TGCGCCAGCAGCCCCCCCTGGGGCGAGCAGTACTTC CASSPPWGEQYF TRBJ2-7 - TRBV5-1 -
TGCGCCAGCAGCCAAGAGGGCAGGGTTGGCTACACCTTC CASSQEGRVGYTF TRBJ1-2 - TRBV4-3 -
TGTGCCAGCAGGCGACAGGGGGCAATGAATGAGCAGTTCTTC CASRRQGAMNEQFF TRBJ2-1 TRBD1 TRBV6-1 once
TGTGCCAGCAGCTTAGGGGTTACAGGGGCCTCCTACGAGCAGTACTTC CASSLGVTGASYEQYF TRBJ2-7 TRBD1 TRBV11-2 -
TGCGCCAGCAGCCTAACTAGCGGACGACCCTCTGGGGCCAACGTCCTGACTTTC CASSLTSGRPSGANVLTF TRBJ2-6 TRBD2 TRBV4-1 -
TGTGCCAGTAGTGTCGGACGCGAGCAGTACTTC CASSVGREQYF TRBJ2-7 - TRBV19 -
TGCGCCAGCAGCCAAGAAGGGGGTCACTATGGCTACACCTTC CASSQEGGHYGYTF TRBJ1-2 - TRBV4-3 once
TGTGCCAGCAGCCGCCGGACAGGGGGCATGTACGAGCAGTACTTC CASSRRTGGMYEQYF TRBJ2-7 TRBD1 TRBV7-2 -
TGTGCCAGCAGCTTACAGGGACCGGGGGGCGGGGAGCTGTTTTTT CASSLQGPGGGELFF TRBJ2-2 TRBD2 TRBV7-2 -
TGTGCCAGCAGCTTCCTAGCACAGACCTACGAGCAGTACTTC CASSFLAQTYEQYF TRBJ2-7 - TRBV5-6 -
TGTGCCAGCAGTGAAAGGACATCACTTAGCAATCAGCCCCAGCATTTT CASSERTSLSNQPQHF TRBJ1-5 - TRBV6-1 -
TGTGCCAGCAGTCCCGGACAGCCCGGAGGGGATGAGCAGTACTTC CASSPGQPGGDEQYF TRBJ2-7 - TRBV7-9 -